This TCR beta chain comes out of a study of low-dose radiotherapy and immunotherapy resistance in tumors. Looking at the study overall: Administration of intravenous cyclophosphamide at 200 mg/m2 took place every two weeks, one day before radiation and immunotherapy.

Time point indicated: after trial treatment. Indicated treatment: LDRT plus nivolumab, ipilimumab, low-dose cyclophosphamide and aspirin (RACIN trial). Alpha- and beta-chain coverage of first-strand cDNA came from TRAV- and TRBV-specific primers. A roughly 20-cycle PCR with a constant-region primer and V-primer adapter amplified TCRs. Through in vitro transcription, the mRNA that had been isolated was amplified. TCRdb re-called the reads through MiXCR, storing one row per CDR3 protein. The sample contains around 80,000 distinct CDR3 sequences, under 20% of which appear only once. The sample holds many counts of this clonotype. Germline-derived CDR1 and CDR2 are KGHSH and LQKENI. Trimming stripped 0 bases from V and 2 bases from J, with 9 bases between. This CDR3 comprises 15 residues.

This chain links TRBV18 with TRBJ2-3; D assignment may be TRBD1 or TRBD2 (5 bases each). This TCR was sampled from a male donor with prostate cancer. The sample consisted of PBMCs, taken after low-dose radiotherapy plus immunotherapy. The DNA for the CDR3 is TGTGCCAGCTCACCACCAGGGACGGCCACAGATACGCAGTATTTT. It is translated as CASSPPGTATDTQYF. The entire variable domain, with the rest obtained from reference TRBV18 and TRBJ2-3, is as follows: NAGVMQNPRHLVRRRGQEARLRCSPMKGHSHVYWYRQLPEEGLKFMVYLQKENIIDESGMPKERFSAEFPKEGPSILRIQQVVRGDSAAYFCASSPPGTATDTQYFGPGTRLTVL.